The text below deals with one TCR beta chain. Its antigen is unknown. V shed 4 bases and J shed 3 bases, with 10 bases lying between them. CDR3 size: 14 residues. Then a second PCR, running roughly 7 to 11 cycles, was carried out with a sample-barcoded 5' primer and a J-beta primer mix. Each cDNA molecule, via a template-switch adaptor with 12 random nucleotides, was tagged. TCRdb fed the 5' RACE reads into MiXCR, producing one record per CDR3 protein. The sample lists roughly 1.7 million distinct CDR3 sequences, about 31% occurring once. This specimen comes from a study of blood T cells in healthy people across ages. Whole-study context: Per every two T cells, about one barcoded beta molecule was captured by template switching.

Overall study results and limits: The unknown donor CMV status may have confounded expanded clonotype changes. Older individuals had lower TCR beta diversity per million T cells (the decline was roughly linear).

Sequencing was performed on blood. The chain combines TRBV12-3 or TRBV12-4 with TRBJ1-3, with D perhaps TRBD1 (5 bases). The clonotype originates from a woman younger than 45 in good health. The DNA for the CDR3 is TGTGCCAGCAGTTCCCGGGACGGTGGAAACACCATATATTTT. This encodes CASSSRDGGNTIYF.